Below are 25 T cell receptor beta chains sequenced from a single sample in a study of cytomegalovirus exposure and HLA in healthy donors. Measured with immunoSEQ multiplex PCR; TCRdb has only the in-frame clones, and not every one. Of tens of thousands of clones in the sample, around 94% are singletons; the top ten hold 0.9% to 1.4%. The sample taken for sequencing was PBMCs. The receptors derive from a young man in good health and CMV-seronegative.

The chain links TRBV7-9 to TRBJ2-7; TRBD1 is a possible D gene (5 bases). CDR1 SEHNR and CDR2 FQNEAQ come from the germline V gene (reference sequence). The V end lost 2 bases, the J end lost 3 bases, and 8 bases lay between the germline ends. The CDR3 has 13 amino acids. The CDR3 DNA is TGTGCCAGCAGCTTAACAGGTCTCTACGAGCAGTACTTC. It is translated as CASSLTGLYEQYF.

This clone was observed once. This chain uses TRBV4-3 with TRBJ2-1, with unresolved D. The CDR3 consists of 14 residues. Trimming cost V 3 bases and J 8 bases, with 14 bases left between them. Looked up from germline, CDR1 is LGHNA and CDR2 is YSLEER. This CDR3 reads CASSQIDGDHEQFF. The CDR3 DNA reads as TGCGCCAGCAGCCAGATCGACGGAGACCATGAGCAGTTCTTC.

J is TRBJ1-5 and V is TRBV18, with a possible D match to TRBD1 (5 bases). CDR3 length: 15 amino acids. Between the trimmed V and J ends, which lost 3 bases and 6 bases, there was a span of 15 bases. CDR1 is KGHSH and CDR2 is LQKENI in the germline V gene. This chain's CDR3 is CASSPNQGSAQPQHF. In nucleotides, the CDR3 is TGTGCCAGCTCACCTAATCAGGGATCGGCTCAGCCCCAGCATTTT.

The chain combines TRBV2 with TRBJ2-5; TRBD1 matches at 10 bases. The CDR3 is 17 amino acids. V lost 4 bases, J lost 2 bases, and 10 bases stayed unmatched. Germline V gene data show CDR1 as SNHLY and CDR2 as FYNNEI. The CDR3 loop reads CASSVINRGQGQETQYF. CDR3 nucleotide sequence: TGTGCCAGCAGTGTGATTAATCGGGGACAGGGGCAAGAGACCCAGTACTTC.

This chain uses TRBV6-6 with TRBJ2-1, with TRBD2 matching over 8 bases. CDR1 is MNHNY and CDR2 is SVGAGI in the germline V gene (reference sequence). V shed 8 bases, J shed 7 bases, and the junction held 16 bases outside the gene matches. CDR3 length equals 16 residues. The DNA of the CDR3 is TGTGCCAGCGTAAGAGAGGCTAGCGGGTTTAAAAATGAGCAGTTCTTC. Amino acid sequence: CASVREASGFKNEQFF.

The CDR3 loop is CASSYGSGVLYEQYF. The CDR3 DNA follows: TGTGCCAGCAGTTACGGATCGGGGGTACTCTACGAGCAGTACTTC. The gene calls are TRBV6-5 and TRBJ2-7; TRBD2 might be the D (6 bases). CDR3 length: 15 amino acids. The V gene lost 2 bases and the J gene lost 3 bases, with 14 bases spanning the gap. CDR1 is MNHEY, CDR2 SVGAGI, per germline.

V is TRBV7-2 and J is TRBJ2-7; D is possibly TRBD1 (5 bases). CDR1 and CDR2 (germline): SGHTA, FQGNSA. The CDR3 extends over 12 amino acids. V lost 4 bases, J lost 3 bases, and 7 bases lay in between. DNA for the CDR3: TGTGCCAGCAGCTCAGGGAACTACGAGCAGTACTTC. Translated: CASSSGNYEQYF.

The chain is built from TRBV19 and TRBJ1-2; TRBD1 is a possible D gene (5 bases). The CDR3 totals 13 residues. Trimming pared 3 bases from V and 3 bases from J, leaving 8 bases between. Per the germline V gene, CDR1 is LNHDA and CDR2 is SQIVND (reference sequence). The CDR3 reads CASSIDRYYGYTF. The CDR3, as DNA: TGTGCCAGTAGTATTGACAGATACTATGGCTACACCTTC.

The J gene is TRBJ2-1, the V gene TRBV4-3; 8 bases fit TRBD2. The V gene's germline CDR1 is LGHNA and CDR2 YSLEER. J was trimmed by 4 bases and V by 0 bases; bases with no gene match: 8. CDR3 size: 17 residues. CDR3 nucleotide sequence: TGCGCCAGCAGCCAAGATGGGACGGGAGGGCCTTACAATGAGCAGTTCTTC. It codes for CASSQDGTGGPYNEQFF.

The CDR3 nucleotides are TGTGCCAGCCTGTGGGGGGGCAGACAAGAGACCCAGTACTTC. It specifies CASLWGGRQETQYF. The chain couples TRBV27 to TRBJ2-5; a possible D gene is TRBD2 (7 bases). The CDR3 extends over 14 amino acids. CDR1 and CDR2 from the germline V gene are MNHEY and SMNVEV (reference sequence). The V gene lost 8 bases and the J gene lost 2 bases, with 15 bases spanning the gap.

The genes are TRBV27 and TRBJ1-2; D uncertain. This CDR3 is 16 amino acids long. Between the trimmed V and J ends, which lost 0 bases and 5 bases, there was a span of 16 bases. From germline, CDR1 is MNHEY and CDR2 SMNVEV (reference sequence). The CDR3 DNA follows: TGTGCCAGCAGTTTATCTCGGGGAACGGGATCATATGGCTACACCTTC. Translation gives CASSLSRGTGSYGYTF.

This chain joins TRBV7-9 and TRBJ1-1, with D unclear. V was clipped by 5 bases and J by 11 bases, with 24 bases between them. CDR3 length: 15 amino acids. Germline CDR1 SEHNR, CDR2 FQNEAQ (reference sequence). DNA for the CDR3: TGTGCCAGCAGCCCGTTGTCCGTAGATACGGGTCGGGCTTTCTTT. This translates into CASSPLSVDTGRAFF.

This chain joins TRBV10-3 and TRBJ2-5, with TRBD1 matching over 9 bases. Germline V gene lookup returns CDR1 ENHRY and CDR2 SYGVKD. V shed 8 bases and J 4 bases; nucleotides not matched to a gene: 5. This CDR3 contains 13 residues. DNA of the CDR3: TGTGCCATCGGATGGGACAGGGCAGAGACCCAGTACTTC. Translation gives CAIGWDRAETQYF.

This chain joins TRBV9 and TRBJ1-1; 7 positions match TRBD1. This CDR3 is 14 amino acids long. V was clipped by 3 bases and J by 3 bases; unmatched bases: 5. CDR1 and CDR2 from the germline V gene are SGDLS and YYNGEE. The CDR3 loop reads CASSGRDSDTEAFF. CDR3 DNA: TGTGCCAGCAGCGGCCGGGACAGCGACACTGAAGCTTTCTTT.

The sample holds a few counts of this clone. V is TRBV9 and J is TRBJ2-2; D might be TRBD2 (5 bases). This CDR3 is built from 15 residues. The germline V and J ends were trimmed by 3 bases and 1 base, with 10 bases remaining between them. Germline V gene lookup returns CDR1 SGDLS and CDR2 YYNGEE. For the CDR3, the DNA is TGTGCCAGCAGCGACCACCGGGGGAACACCGGGGAGCTGTTTTTT. This translates into CASSDHRGNTGELFF.

This clone was observed a single time. An end of the junction does not agree with germline; a read error may underlie this. V usage is TRBV7-7 and J usage is TRBJ2-1, with no clear D. CDR3 size: 13 residues. From germline, CDR1 is SSHAT and CDR2 FNYEAQ (reference sequence). CDR3 coding DNA: TGTGCTAGCAGCCTGGCTTATGGCAATGAGCAGTTCTTC. Its translation: CASSLAYGNEQFF.

This clone was recorded only once. CDR3 amino acids: CSVDIPGGWYGYTF. The CDR3 DNA follows: TGCAGCGTGGATATCCCGGGGGGTTGGTATGGCTACACCTTC. The rearrangement links TRBV29-1 to TRBJ1-2; D possibly corresponds to TRBD1 (5 bases). The CDR3 loop spans 14 amino acids. The ends were cut back, 6 bases at V and 5 bases at J, with 19 bases in the middle. The germline CDR1 and CDR2 sequences are SQVTM and ANQGSEA.

The chain recombines TRBV9 with TRBJ2-3; D uncertain. Trimming took off 3 bases at V and 0 bases at J, with 14 bases between the two ends. Germline-derived CDR1 and CDR2 are SGDLS and YYNGEE. This CDR3 spans 16 amino acids. Here the CDR3 reads CASSARLWSSTDTQYF. The CDR3 coding sequence is TGTGCCAGCAGCGCCAGGCTTTGGTCAAGCACAGATACGCAGTATTTT.

The chain couples TRBV7-9 to TRBJ2-1; 7 bases are a match to TRBD1. This CDR3 region has 14 residues. V was clipped by 3 bases and J by 4 bases; unmatched bases: 3. Germline CDR1 SEHNR, CDR2 FQNEAQ (reference sequence). The CDR3 coding sequence is TGTGCCAGCAGCTTGGGGACAGCATACAATGAGCAGTTCTTC. Amino acid sequence: CASSLGTAYNEQFF.

The V gene is TRBV6-4, the J gene TRBJ2-7; 8 bases fit TRBD1. Losses at the gene ends were 4 bases for V and 6 bases for J; bases not matched to a gene: 5. This CDR3 is built from 13 residues. The V gene's germline CDR1 is MRHNA and CDR2 SNTAGT. CDR3 sequence reads: CASSADRGGEQYF. The CDR3, as DNA: TGTGCCAGCAGTGCAGACAGGGGTGGCGAGCAGTACTTC.

This clone was seen just once. V is TRBV13 and J is TRBJ2-3; 7 bases fit TRBD2. The V gene end was trimmed by 2 bases and the J gene end by 1 base; junction bases not matched to a gene: 3. The CDR3 totals 15 residues. Germline-derived CDR1 and CDR2 are PRHDT and FYEKMQ (reference sequence). For the CDR3, the DNA is TGTGCCAGCAGCTTAAGACTAGCCGGCACAGATACGCAGTATTTT. This translates into CASSLRLAGTDTQYF.

This clone was observed once. The chain joins TRBV6-6 to TRBJ2-7; D unresolved. The CDR3 runs to 14 residues. Germline CDR1 MNHNY, CDR2 SVGAGI (reference sequence). Trimming left V 0 bases short and J 6 bases short, with 12 bases between. The CDR3 is CASSYSVLNGEQYF. CDR3 bases: TGTGCCAGCAGTTACTCGGTTCTGAACGGCGAGCAGTACTTC.

The genes are TRBV4-3 and TRBJ1-5; 7 bases fit TRBD1. V lost 3 bases, J lost 4 bases, and 15 bases stayed unmatched. Germline loops: CDR1 LGHNA, CDR2 YSLEER. The CDR3 consists of 18 residues. The CDR3 protein is CASSQRLRTGGSNQPQHF. CDR3 coding DNA: TGCGCCAGCAGCCAGAGACTCCGGACAGGCGGTTCGAATCAGCCCCAGCATTTT.

The rearrangement uses TRBV10-3 and TRBJ2-4; the D is unclear. The length of the CDR3 is 17 residues. Trimming stripped 3 bases from V and 3 bases from J, with 18 bases between. Germline CDR1 reads ENHRY; CDR2 reads SYGVKD. CDR3 amino acids: CAISDGSGYELKNIQYF. The CDR3 DNA reads as TGTGCCATCAGTGATGGGTCCGGGTACGAACTCAAAAACATTCAGTACTTC.

The rearrangement links TRBV2 to TRBJ1-1; D is uncertain. From germline, CDR1 is SNHLY and CDR2 FYNNEI. The CDR3 extends over 13 amino acids. V lost 3 bases, J lost 6 bases, and 11 bases lay in between. CDR3 sequence: CASSDSTIPEAFF. In DNA form, the CDR3 reads TGTGCCAGCAGTGACTCTACGATCCCTGAAGCTTTCTTT. The full variable domain, completed using reference TRBV2 and TRBJ1-1, is EPEVTQTPSHQVTQMGQEVILRCVPISNHLYFYWYRQILGQKVEFLVSFYNNEISEKSEIFDDQFSVERPDGSNFTLKIRSTKLEDSAMYFCASSDSTIPEAFFGQGTRLTVV.